These 14 T cell receptor beta chains were sequenced from one sample in a study of blood T cells in healthy people across ages. Combining a sample-barcoded 5' primer with a J-beta primer mix, a second PCR ran for about 7 to 11 cycles. From the 5' RACE reads, TCRdb called clonotypes with MiXCR, one entry per CDR3 protein. The profile shows some 880,000 distinct CDR3 sequences, about 36% of them singletons. The sequenced sample consisted of blood. The receptor source for this set is a man aged 18 to 29 in good health.

Worth noting for this clonotype: Possible read error: a much larger clone is one base away. The rearrangement links TRBV7-9 to TRBJ1-2; 7 bases align to TRBD1. The V segment lost 0 bases and the J segment 4 bases; nucleotides outside the gene matches: 8. Per the germline V gene, CDR1 is SEHNR and CDR2 is FQNEAQ (reference sequence). CDR3 size: 16 residues. In DNA form, the CDR3 reads TGTGCCAGCAGCTTAGCGTACAGGGGAGTATTCTATGGCTACACCTTC. Protein sequence: CASSLAYRGVFYGYTF.

This clonotype came up many times. The CDR3: CASSNLAGGSTDTQYF. The CDR3 DNA reads as TGTGCCAGCAGCAATCTAGCGGGGGGGAGCACAGATACGCAGTATTTT. The V and J genes are TRBV28 and TRBJ2-3, with 12 bases fitting TRBD2. After removal of 6 bases from V and 0 bases from J, the junction contained 4 bases not matched to a gene. Looked up from germline, CDR1 is MDHEN and CDR2 is SYDVKM. The CDR3 has 16 residues.

The rearrangement uses TRBV19 and TRBJ2-1; 10 positions agree with TRBD2. The V gene end was trimmed by 3 bases and the J gene end by 0 bases; junction bases not matched to a gene: 14. The length of the CDR3 is 20 residues. Germline CDR1 and CDR2: LNHDA and SQIVND (reference sequence). The CDR3, as DNA: TGTGCCAGTAGTATCCCCTTTCTAGCGGGGGCTTTATTCTCCTACAATGAGCAGTTCTTC. Residues: CASSIPFLAGALFSYNEQFF.

This clonotype has only a few counts. V gene TRBV20-1 combines with J gene TRBJ2-1; 12 bases match TRBD2. Germline CDR1 DFQATT, CDR2 SNEGSKA (reference sequence). The CDR3 totals 16 residues. The J segment lost 10 bases and the V segment lost 2 bases, leaving 12 bases of the junction unmatched. CDR3 residues: CSARPSSGGARWEQFF. For the CDR3, the DNA is TGCAGTGCTAGACCGTCTAGCGGGGGGGCGAGGTGGGAGCAGTTCTTC.

This clonotype has a handful of counts. The gene calls are TRBV9 and TRBJ2-1; no reliable D call. The CDR3 is 11 amino acids. V dropped 3 bases and J dropped 9 bases, with 7 bases sitting between them. Germline V gene lookup returns CDR1 SGDLS and CDR2 YYNGEE. This CDR3 reads CASSGGGEQFF. Written as DNA, the CDR3 is TGTGCCAGCAGCGGGGGTGGTGAGCAGTTCTTC.

This clonotype has more than one count but fewer than ten. The chain uses TRBV20-1 and TRBJ1-1, with unresolved D. Germline V gene lookup returns CDR1 DFQATT and CDR2 SNEGSKA (reference sequence). The CDR3 has 12 amino acids. Trimming took 3 bases from V and 1 from J, leaving 6 bases between them. CDR3 sequence reads: CSASRQNTEAFF. CDR3 nucleotide sequence: TGCAGTGCTAGCAGGCAGAACACTGAAGCTTTCTTT.

Points on this clonotype: A single base separates this from a much larger clone, so it may be a read error. The rearrangement links TRBV12-3 or TRBV12-4 to TRBJ2-3; D is possibly TRBD1 (6 bases). This CDR3 contains 15 residues. CDR3 protein: CTSSPTGFRTDTQYF. Here the CDR3 DNA reads TGTACCAGCAGCCCAACAGGGTTTCGCACAGATACGCAGTATTTT.

With respect to this clonotype: Relative to the germline gene, one junction end is altered; a read error may explain this. The chain couples TRBV13 to TRBJ2-1, with 9 bases matching TRBD1. Germline V lookup: CDR1 PRHDT, CDR2 FYEKMQ (reference sequence). CDR3 length equals 16 residues. The chain's CDR3 is CASSLALQGAYNEQFF. The CDR3, as DNA: TGTGCCAGTAGCTTAGCCCTACAGGGGGCGTACAATGAGCAGTTCTTC.

This clonotype turned up a few times. This chain links TRBV11-1 with TRBJ2-2; D may correspond to TRBD1 or TRBD2 (5 bases each). Trimming took off 2 bases at V and 6 bases at J, with 13 bases between the two ends. Germline V CDR1 and CDR2: SGHAT, FQDESV (reference sequence). There are 15 residues in the CDR3. In DNA form, the CDR3 reads TGTGCCAGCAGCTTACTTTGGGGGTTTCCCGGGGAGCTGTTTTTT. Its translation: CASSLLWGFPGELFF.

This clonotype was seen ten or more times. V is TRBV5-1 and J is TRBJ2-1; 7 bases agree with TRBD2. J lost 8 bases, V lost 0 bases, and 5 bases had no gene match. This CDR3 has 14 residues. From germline, CDR1 is SGHRS and CDR2 YFSETQ. CDR3 nucleotide sequence: TGCGCCAGCAGCTTGGGAGCGGGGCGGGATGAGCAGTTCTTC. Protein: CASSLGAGRDEQFF.

The chain uses TRBV4-2 and TRBJ1-3; 9 bases line up with TRBD1. CDR1 LGHNA and CDR2 YNFKEQ come from the germline V gene. V shed 1 base and J 4 bases; nucleotides not matched to a gene: 2. This CDR3 has 15 amino acids. The CDR3 region is CASSQAGTGGNTIYF. The CDR3 DNA follows: TGTGCCAGCAGCCAAGCCGGGACAGGGGGAAACACCATATATTTT.

The chain couples TRBV29-1 to TRBJ2-7; TRBD1 aligns across 7 bases. Germline CDR1 and CDR2: SQVTM and ANQGSEA. V lost 5 bases, J lost 2 bases, and 3 bases stayed unmatched. The CDR3 consists of 12 residues. CDR3: CSVNRGTYEQYF. The CDR3 DNA follows: TGCAGCGTTAACAGGGGAACCTACGAGCAGTACTTC.

This clonotype was seen repeatedly, ten times or more. The CDR3 sequence: CASRSGSGSIASYTF. DNA for the CDR3: TGTGCCAGCAGGTCGGGGTCAGGGAGCATTGCTAGCTACACCTTC. The rearrangement joins TRBV7-3 to TRBJ1-2; maybe TRBD1 (5 bases). The germline V and J ends were trimmed by 6 bases and 9 bases, with 23 bases remaining between them. CDR1 SGHTA and CDR2 FQGTGA come from the germline V gene. CDR3 length equals 15 residues.

The chain recombines TRBV15 with TRBJ1-2, with 8 bases matching TRBD1. CDR3 length: 15 residues. With V trimmed by 5 bases and J by 0 bases, 5 bases remained unmatched. The germline V gene encodes CDR1 LNHNV and CDR2 YYDKDF (reference sequence). CDR3 bases: TGTGCCACCAGCCCGGACAGGGCAGCTAACTATGGCTACACCTTC. The encoded protein is CATSPDRAANYGYTF.